This T cell receptor beta chain was observed in a study of control samples from healthy donors and cancer patients. Only in-frame clones appear in the TCRdb table, and some are missing; sequencing was by immunoSEQ multiplex PCR. The sample has 120,000 to 150,000 clones, 91% seen once. V was clipped by 0 bases and J by 2 bases, with 17 bases between them. The V gene's germline CDR1 is MGHRA and CDR2 YSYEKL. This CDR3 region has 19 residues. This clonotype was sampled from a man aged 18 to 30 in good health. The sequenced sample consisted of blood. This rearrangement joins TRBV4-1 to TRBJ1-6; D remains unclear. DNA of the CDR3: TGCGCCAGCAGCCAAGATCGGCCGACAATCGGCACCTATAATTCACCCCTCCACTTT. Its translation is CASSQDRPTIGTYNSPLHF.